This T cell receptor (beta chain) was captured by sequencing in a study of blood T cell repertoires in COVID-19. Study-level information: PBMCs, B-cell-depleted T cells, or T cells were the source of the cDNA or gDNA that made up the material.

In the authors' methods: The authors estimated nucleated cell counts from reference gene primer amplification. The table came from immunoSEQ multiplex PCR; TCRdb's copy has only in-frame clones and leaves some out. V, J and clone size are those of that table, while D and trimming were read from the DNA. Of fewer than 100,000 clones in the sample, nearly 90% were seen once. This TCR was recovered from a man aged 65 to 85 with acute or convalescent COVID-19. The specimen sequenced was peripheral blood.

This chain's CDR3 is CASKATGKGYTF. The CDR3 DNA sequence: TGTGCCAGCAAGGCAACAGGGAAAGGCTACACCTTC. V gene TRBV6-5 combines with J gene TRBJ1-2; TRBD1 might be the D (6 bases). This CDR3 contains 12 residues. The V gene's germline CDR1 is MNHEY and CDR2 SVGAGI. V lost 7 bases and J lost 8, with 14 bases in between.